This is a list of T cell receptor beta chains from one sample in a study of T-cell reconstitution after alpha-beta-depleted transplantation in children. A single record per CDR3 protein comes from TCRdb applying MiXCR to the PCR reads. The sample lists 8,000 to 9,500 distinct CDR3 sequences; 15% to 20% were seen once. The material was PBMCs, mostly from graft donor cells, obtained 60 days after TCRalphabeta/CD19-depleted stem cell transplant. These receptors were collected from a girl under two years old who had a stem cell transplant for combined immunodeficiency, so the T cells may come from the graft donor. The CDR3 runs from the conserved cysteine through the conserved F or W. D genes are given only for firm matches. The size entry is marked missing in some rows and otherwise reads once, few, many or a size class.

>TRBV12-3/TRBV12-4|TRBD2|TRBJ2-3|-
CASSSGLAGVLGTDTQYF
TGTGCCAGCAGTTCGGGACTAGCGGGGGTCCTTGGTACAGATACGCAGTATTTT
>TRBV4-2|-|TRBJ2-7|few
CASSPRFGDEQYF
TGTGCCAGCAGCCCTCGCTTTGGGGACGAGCAGTACTTC
>TRBV7-3|-|TRBJ1-6|many
CASSSLGNSPLHF
TGTGCCAGCAGCTCTCTAGGGAATTCACCCCTCCACTTT
>TRBV18|TRBD1|TRBJ1-1|-
CASSHQTGPAFF
TGTGCCAGCTCACACCAGACAGGGCCAGCTTTCTTT
>TRBV4-2|-|TRBJ2-1|many
CASSQDSRSKEQFF
TGTGCCAGCAGCCAAGATTCCCGCAGTAAGGAGCAGTTCTTC
>TRBV7-2|-|TRBJ1-1|few
CASSLSQGIHTEAFF
TGTGCCAGCAGCTTAAGCCAGGGGATCCACACTGAAGCTTTCTTT
>TRBV24-1|-|TRBJ2-1|many
CATSDPGWDNEQFF
TGTGCCACCAGTGATCCCGGGTGGGACAATGAGCAGTTCTTC
>TRBV7-9|-|TRBJ2-5|-
CASSSYLERMGETQYF
TGTGCCAGCAGCTCCTACCTGGAGAGGATGGGAGAGACCCAGTACTTC
>TRBV29-1|-|TRBJ2-7|many
CSVQGVYYEQYF
TGCAGCGTACAGGGTGTGTACTACGAGCAGTACTTC
>TRBV20-1|-|TRBJ1-5|many
CSAEDGRWSNQPQHF
TGCAGTGCTGAGGACGGCCGCTGGAGCAATCAGCCCCAGCATTTT
>TRBV5-1|-|TRBJ2-3|-
CASSSGQSTDTQYF
TGCGCCAGCAGTTCGGGGCAGAGCACAGATACGCAGTATTTT
>TRBV2|-|TRBJ2-1|few
CASSIRGTPQLINEQFF
TGTGCCAGCAGTATCAGAGGTACTCCCCAACTAATCAATGAGCAGTTCTTC
>TRBV20-1|-|TRBJ2-5|many
CSAMDQETQYF
TGCAGTGCTATGGATCAAGAGACCCAGTACTTC
>TRBV7-8|TRBD1|TRBJ2-1|many
CASSLAVYRGRNEQFF
TGTGCCAGCAGCTTAGCAGTGTACAGGGGACGAAATGAGCAGTTCTTC
>TRBV12-3/TRBV12-4|-|TRBJ1-4|many
CASSLRGGENEKLFF
TGTGCCAGCAGTTTACGGGGCGGAGAGAATGAAAAACTGTTTTTT
>TRBV20-1|-|TRBJ2-5|many
CSAFPGRSRETQYF
TGCAGTGCATTCCCGGGACGGTCCCGAGAGACCCAGTACTTC
>TRBV20-1|-|TRBJ2-7|many
CSALDQVGYEQYF
TGCAGTGCTCTGGATCAGGTAGGGTACGAGCAGTACTTC
>TRBV10-1|TRBD2|TRBJ2-3|-
CASREPPAGNMDTQYF
TGCGCCAGCAGGGAGCCCCCAGCGGGGAATATGGATACGCAGTATTTT
>TRBV12-3/TRBV12-4|TRBD1|TRBJ1-1|medium-sized
CASSLWTGERSGGF
TGTGCCAGCAGTTTATGGACAGGGGAGAGAAGCGGAGGATTT
>TRBV7-2|TRBD2|TRBJ2-1|-
CASSETSALQFF
TGTGCCAGCAGCGAAACTAGCGCATTACAGTTCTTC
>TRBV27|-|TRBJ1-2|few
CASSRTPEYGYTF
TGTGCCAGCAGTAGAACCCCAGAGTATGGCTACACCTTC
>TRBV6-5|-|TRBJ1-1|few
CASNSRARTEAFF
TGTGCCAGCAATTCCCGGGCAAGGACTGAAGCTTTCTTT
>TRBV5-1|-|TRBJ1-2|medium-sized
CASSLDSGRANYGYTF
TGCGCCAGCAGCCTTGACTCGGGGAGGGCTAACTATGGCTACACCTTC
>TRBV4-2|-|TRBJ1-1|medium-sized
CASSQEFRGKGAFF
TGTGCCAGCAGCCAAGAATTCAGGGGAAAGGGAGCTTTCTTT
>TRBV3-1|-|TRBJ2-7|few
CASSQDRYSYEQYF
TGTGCCAGCAGCCAAGATCGGTACTCCTACGAGCAGTACTTC
>TRBV6-5|TRBD2|TRBJ2-1|many
CASSYPGTSGINEQFF
TGTGCCAGCAGTTATCCCGGGACTAGCGGGATAAATGAGCAGTTCTTC
>TRBV30|-|TRBJ2-4|-
CAWSVNREGIQYF
TGTGCCTGGAGTGTAAACAGGGAGGGCATTCAGTACTTC
>TRBV24-1|TRBD1|TRBJ2-2|-
CATSDYDRGETGELFF
TGTGCCACCAGTGATTACGACAGGGGAGAGACCGGGGAGCTGTTTTTT
>TRBV10-3|-|TRBJ2-1|many
CAISESNWGRNEQFF
TGTGCCATCAGTGAAAGTAATTGGGGGCGCAATGAGCAGTTCTTC
>TRBV6-5|-|TRBJ2-3|-
CASSSGAEGTDTQYF
TGTGCCAGCAGTTCGGGGGCCGAGGGCACAGATACGCAGTATTTT
>TRBV7-9|TRBD2|TRBJ2-2|few
CASPTSGRSSGELFF
TGTGCCAGCCCTACTAGCGGGAGGAGTTCCGGGGAGCTGTTTTTT
>TRBV4-3|TRBD2|TRBJ2-1|-
CASSQEWASGSFASYNEQFF
TGCGCCAGCAGCCAAGAGTGGGCTAGCGGGAGTTTCGCGTCCTACAATGAGCAGTTCTTC
>TRBV20-1|-|TRBJ1-2|-
CSARMDGNYGYTF
TGCAGTGCTAGAATGGACGGTAACTATGGCTACACCTTC
>TRBV28|TRBD2|TRBJ2-5|once
CASSRGGPETQYF
TGTGCCAGCAGCCGGGGGGGCCCTGAGACCCAGTACTTC
>TRBV6-5|-|TRBJ2-7|few
CASSYSSFPTGLLMEQYF
TGTGCCAGCAGTTACTCGAGCTTCCCTACCGGCCTTCTAATGGAGCAGTACTTC
>TRBV20-1|-|TRBJ1-2|many
CSARVESYGYTF
TGCAGTGCTAGAGTGGAAAGCTATGGCTACACCTTC
>TRBV4-3|TRBD1|TRBJ2-7|few
CASSPSPGQTYEQYF
TGCGCCAGCAGCCCGTCCCCGGGACAGACCTACGAGCAGTACTTC
>TRBV5-1|-|TRBJ2-5|-
CASSKHQETQYF
TGCGCCAGCAGCAAGCACCAAGAGACCCAGTACTTC